This TCR beta chain was sequenced in a study of PD-1 blockade in mismatch repair-deficient tumors. Using immunoSEQ multiplex PCR, the repertoire was profiled, and TCRdb retains in-frame clones only, with some absent. This table has approximately 13,000 clones, approximately 90% appearing once. This clone appeared once. The antigen remains unidentified. This sample's time point: approximately ten-day in vitro stimulation with candidate neoantigen peptide 6. Cells were stimulated roughly eleven days with each of 7 or 8 ELISpot-reactive neoantigens. Germline V gene lookup returns CDR1 SGHTA and CDR2 FQGTGA. The CDR3 runs to 13 residues. V dropped 0 bases and J dropped 1 base, with 0 bases sitting between them.

This sequence originates from an adult with mismatch repair-deficient cancer. The chain employs TRBV7-3 and TRBJ2-2; D remains ambiguous. The source was cells cultured in vitro, collected from a patient treated with pembrolizumab. This CDR3 is CASSLTNTGELFF. For the CDR3, the DNA is TGTGCCAGCAGCTTAACGAACACCGGGGAGCTGTTTTTT.